Listed below are T cell receptor beta chains from one sample, sequenced in a study of blood T cell repertoires in COVID-19. Clones were sequenced by immunoSEQ multiplex PCR, and TCRdb holds only the in-frame ones, with some missing. The top ten hold 3.2% of the sample, which has under 200,000 clones, roughly 89% seen once. Sequencing was done on a sample of PBMCs or T cells enriched from blood (not recorded which). All receptors derive from a woman between 25 and 40 years old who had been exposed to COVID-19. Each CDR3 is given with its conserved first and last residue. The D gene is left open where the match is weak. The listing skips clone size in some rows; elsewhere it reads once, few, many or a size class.

J | D | size | V | CDR3 | DNA
TRBJ1-2 | NA | once | TRBV29-1 | CSVRGGTGPEGYTF | TGCAGCGTCCGAGGAGGGACGGGACCGGAGGGCTACACCTTC
TRBJ2-5 | NA | NA | TRBV5-1 | CASSSVAEETQYF | TGCGCCAGCAGCTCCGTGGCGGAAGAGACCCAGTACTTC
TRBJ2-1 | TRBD1 | NA | TRBV7-2 | CASSFQGRGNNEQFF | TGTGCCAGCAGCTTCCAAGGCAGGGGGAACAATGAGCAGTTCTTC
TRBJ1-2 | NA | NA | TRBV7-8 | CASSPRWEGGNGYTF | TGTGCCAGCAGCCCCAGGTGGGAGGGGGGAAATGGCTACACCTTC
TRBJ1-5 | NA | NA | TRBV4-1 | CASSQGSGRQPQHF | TGCGCCAGCAGCCAAGGGTCAGGGCGGCAGCCCCAGCATTTT
TRBJ2-3 | TRBD2 | NA | TRBV3-1/TRBV3-2 | CASSLGSGGSTDTQYF | TGTGCCAGCAGCCTTGGAAGCGGGGGGAGCACAGATACGCAGTATTTT
TRBJ1-3 | TRBD1 | NA | TRBV5-6 | CASRFTGVSGNTIYF | TGTGCCAGCAGGTTTACAGGGGTCTCTGGAAACACCATATATTTT
TRBJ1-6 | TRBD1 | NA | TRBV5-4 | CASSFGQGALHF | TGTGCCAGCAGCTTCGGCCAGGGGGCCCTCCACTTT
TRBJ1-1 | NA | many | TRBV11-2 | CASSQDRNTEAFF | TGTGCCAGCAGCCAAGACAGGAACACTGAAGCTTTCTTT
TRBJ1-1 | TRBD1 | NA | TRBV11-2 | CASSLGTGGYFYTEAFF | TGTGCCAGCAGCTTAGGGACAGGGGGTTATTTTTACACTGAAGCTTTCTTT
TRBJ1-2 | NA | once | TRBV18 | CASSPPVSYGYTF | TGTGCCAGCTCACCCCCGGTTTCCTATGGCTACACCTTC
TRBJ2-7 | NA | NA | TRBV7-9 | CASSLDSSYGQYF | TGTGCCAGCAGCTTGGACAGCTCCTACGGGCAGTACTTC
TRBJ2-3 | TRBD2 | NA | TRBV7-2 | CASSYSGGPDTQYF | TGTGCCAGCAGTTACAGCGGGGGGCCAGATACGCAGTATTTT
TRBJ1-1 | NA | NA | TRBV7-3 | CASSLTGEGAEAFF | TGTGCCAGCAGCTTAACAGGGGAAGGCGCTGAAGCTTTCTTT
TRBJ1-2 | NA | NA | TRBV18 | CASSPKGVHRYGYTF | TGTGCCAGCTCACCTAAAGGGGTGCATAGGTATGGCTACACCTTC
TRBJ2-3 | TRBD2 | NA | TRBV27 | CASSLGLAGPTDTQYF | TGTGCCAGCAGTCTCGGACTAGCGGGCCCCACAGATACGCAGTATTTT
TRBJ1-1 | TRBD1 | NA | TRBV5-1 | CASPMGQFYRGTEAFF | TGCGCCAGCCCCATGGGACAGTTTTACCGGGGGACTGAAGCTTTCTTT